The 9 T cell receptor beta chains below come from one sample, sequenced in a study of blood T cell repertoires in COVID-19. Assay: immunoSEQ multiplex PCR; the TCRdb copy retains only in-frame clones and omits some. The sample lists 120,000 or so clones, nearly 80% seen once, with 16% in the top ten. Input material: peripheral blood. The receptors originated from a woman of 80 years or more with active or convalescent COVID-19.

This chain links TRBV5-6 with TRBJ2-2, with TRBD1 matching 9 bases. Losses at the gene ends were 4 bases for V and 3 bases for J; bases not matched to a gene: 7. The CDR3 has 16 residues. Looked up from germline, CDR1 is SGHDT and CDR2 is YYEEEE. DNA of the CDR3: TGTGCCAGCAGCCCCAAGGACAGGGGAGACACCGGGGAGCTGTTTTTT. It specifies CASSPKDRGDTGELFF.

This clone has just one count. This chain joins TRBV9 and TRBJ1-2, with 7 nucleotides matching TRBD1. Germline V gene lookup returns CDR1 SGDLS and CDR2 YYNGEE. The CDR3 is made up of 20 amino acids. The V segment lost 0 bases and the J segment 4 bases; nucleotides outside the gene matches: 21. CDR3 coding DNA: TGTGCCAGCAGCGTAGATCCTTGGCCTTCAAGACAGGGATTAGGCTATGGCTACACCTTC. Residues: CASSVDPWPSRQGLGYGYTF.

The rearrangement uses TRBV28 and TRBJ1-5; weak D call: TRBD1 (6 bases). Trimming stripped 6 bases from V and 7 bases from J, with 13 bases between. This CDR3 is 13 amino acids long. The germline V gene has CDR1 MDHEN and CDR2 SYDVKM. CDR3 bases: TGTGCCAGCAGACGACAGGAACGACAGCCCCAGCATTTT. Translating gives CASRRQERQPQHF.

This clone was recorded a few times. The chain has TRBV28 and TRBJ2-2; 7 bases map to TRBD2. The CDR3 totals 16 residues. Losses at the gene ends were 4 bases for V and 1 base for J; bases not matched to a gene: 6. Per the germline V gene, CDR1 is MDHEN and CDR2 is SYDVKM. The CDR3 region is CASSSPSSGNTGELFF. CDR3 in DNA: TGTGCCAGCAGTTCCCCATCTAGCGGGAACACCGGGGAGCTGTTTTTT.

The V gene is TRBV5-1, the J gene TRBJ2-3, with 7 bases that match TRBD2. Germline V gene lookup returns CDR1 SGHRS and CDR2 YFSETQ. V gave up 0 bases and J gave up 5 bases; unmatched junction bases: 6. The CDR3 spans 15 residues. The CDR3 nucleotides read TGCGCCAGCAGCTTGGCTTTTAGCGGGCGAGATACGCAGTATTTT. Amino acid sequence: CASSLAFSGRDTQYF.

The CDR3 nucleotides are TGTGCCAGCAGCTACAGGGGCGGTTGGGGCTACGAGCAGTACTTC. Amino acid sequence: CASSYRGGWGYEQYF. The chain links TRBV27 to TRBJ2-7; TRBD1 aligns across 7 bases. Germline V lookup: CDR1 MNHEY, CDR2 SMNVEV (reference sequence). CDR3 size: 15 residues. V trimming: 6 bases; J trimming: 3 bases; junction bases outside the gene matches: 11.

This chain connects TRBV20-1 to TRBJ1-5; D might be TRBD1 (6 bases). The CDR3 is made up of 15 amino acids. Germline V gene sequence: CDR1 DFQATT, CDR2 SNEGSKA (reference sequence). Trimming removed 3 bases from V and 0 bases from J, with 12 bases in between. CDR3 sequence: CSASQLQGSNQPQHF. In nucleotides, the CDR3 is TGCAGTGCTAGTCAATTACAGGGTAGCAATCAGCCCCAGCATTTT.

Ten or more counts support this clone. This rearrangement joins TRBV5-4 to TRBJ2-1; D might be TRBD2 (6 bases). The CDR3 has 14 residues. Germline V gene data show CDR1 as SGHNT and CDR2 as YYREEE (reference sequence). The ends were cut back, 4 bases at V and 5 bases at J, with 13 bases in the middle. In nucleotides, the CDR3 is TGTGCCAGCAGCCTGAGGAGGGAGAACAATGAGCAGTTCTTC. It codes for CASSLRRENNEQFF. The variable domain in full, completed from reference TRBV5-4 and TRBJ2-1, reads ETGVTQSPTHLIKTRGQQVTLRCSSQSGHNTVSWYQQALGQGPQFIFQYYREEENGRGNFPPRFSGLQFPNYSSELNVNALELDDSALYLCASSLRRENNEQFFGPGTRLTVL.

The CDR3: CASTLGQGPTDTQYF. CDR3 DNA: TGTGCCAGTACTCTGGGACAGGGCCCCACAGATACGCAGTATTTT. The chain links TRBV19 to TRBJ2-3; 9 bases map to TRBD1. Germline CDR1 and CDR2: LNHDA and SQIVND (reference sequence). After removal of 7 bases from V and 2 bases from J, the junction contained 7 bases not matched to a gene. This CDR3 contains 15 residues.